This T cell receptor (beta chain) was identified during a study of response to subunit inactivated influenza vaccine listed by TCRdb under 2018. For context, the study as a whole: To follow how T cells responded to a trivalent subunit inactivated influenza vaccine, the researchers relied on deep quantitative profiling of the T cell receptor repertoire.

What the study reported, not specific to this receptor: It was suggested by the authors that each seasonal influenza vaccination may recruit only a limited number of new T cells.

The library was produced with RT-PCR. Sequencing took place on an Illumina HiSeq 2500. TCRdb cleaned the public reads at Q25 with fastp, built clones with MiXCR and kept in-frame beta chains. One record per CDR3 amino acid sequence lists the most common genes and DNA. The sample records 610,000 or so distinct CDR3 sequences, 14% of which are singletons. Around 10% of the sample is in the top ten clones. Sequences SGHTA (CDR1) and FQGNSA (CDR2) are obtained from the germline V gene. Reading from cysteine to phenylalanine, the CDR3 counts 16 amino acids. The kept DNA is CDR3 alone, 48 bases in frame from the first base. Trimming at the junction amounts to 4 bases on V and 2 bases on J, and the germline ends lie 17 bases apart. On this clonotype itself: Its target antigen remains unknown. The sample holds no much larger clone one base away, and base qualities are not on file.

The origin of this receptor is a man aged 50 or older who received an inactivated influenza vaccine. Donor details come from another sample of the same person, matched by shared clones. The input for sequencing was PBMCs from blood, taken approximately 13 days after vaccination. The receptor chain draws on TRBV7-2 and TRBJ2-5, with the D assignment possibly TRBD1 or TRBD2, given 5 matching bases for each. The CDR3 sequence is CASSSRATGRQETQYF. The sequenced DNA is TGTGCCAGCAGCTCCCGGGCTACGGGACGGCAAGAGACCCAGTACTTC.